The sequence of this T cell receptor beta chain was determined in a study of cytomegalovirus exposure and HLA in healthy donors. Whole-study results and caveats: Being productive about 87% or about 30% of the time was typical of most TCR beta V segments in an earlier analysis. The later analysis indicated that the majority of CMV-associated TCR beta chains appeared HLA-restricted. The authors later linked a missense DCLRE1C variant to TCR beta V- and J-gene trimming. Across donors, most TCRs were seen rarely, yet some public ones were widespread.

PCR involved 60 Vbeta and 13 Jbeta primers. Profiling relied on immunoSEQ multiplex PCR, and the TCRdb table lists in-frame clones only, not all of them. The sample consists of roughly 120,000 clones, around two thirds of them appearing once. Details on this clone: Its antigen is unidentified.

The germline CDR1 and CDR2 sequences are SGHNT and YYREEE (reference sequence). The CDR3 is made up of 12 amino acids. V lost 4 bases and J lost 10, with 15 bases in between. Source material: PBMCs. This TCR was sampled from a woman aged 40-49 years in good health and CMV-seropositive. The chain recombines TRBV5-4 with TRBJ2-7; D is possibly TRBD1 (6 bases). The DNA of the CDR3 is TGTGCCAGCAGCCTACAGGACAGTATACAGTACTTC. Translating it yields CASSLQDSIQYF.